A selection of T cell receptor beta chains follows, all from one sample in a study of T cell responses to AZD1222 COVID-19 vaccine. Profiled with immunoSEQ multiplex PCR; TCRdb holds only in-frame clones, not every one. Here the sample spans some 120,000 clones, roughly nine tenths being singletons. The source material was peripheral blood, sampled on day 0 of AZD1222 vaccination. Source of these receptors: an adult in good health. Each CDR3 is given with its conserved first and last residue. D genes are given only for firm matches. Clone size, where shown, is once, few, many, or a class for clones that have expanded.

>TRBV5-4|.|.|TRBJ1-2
TGTGCCAGCAGCTTGGCAGGGGCGTTCCATGGCTACACCTTC
CASSLAGAFHGYTF
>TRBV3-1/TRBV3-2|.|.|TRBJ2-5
TGTGCCAGCAGCCAGGCTAACCAAGAGACCCAGTACTTC
CASSQANQETQYF
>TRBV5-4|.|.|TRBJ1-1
TGTGCCAGCAGTTTGTCGGGGGACTACACTGAAGCTTTCTTT
CASSLSGDYTEAFF
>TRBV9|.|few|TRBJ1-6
TGTGCCAGCAGCTCCACAGGGACGGATTCACCCCTCCACTTT
CASSSTGTDSPLHF
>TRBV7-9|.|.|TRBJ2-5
TGTGCCAGCGAGGGCGTGGAAGAGACCCAGTACTTC
CASEGVEETQYF
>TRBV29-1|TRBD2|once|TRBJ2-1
TGCAGCGTGGGACCCCCTCTAGCGGCTTCCTACAATGAGCAGTTCTTC
CSVGPPLAASYNEQFF
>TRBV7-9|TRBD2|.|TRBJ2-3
TGTGCCAGCAGCTTAGGGGGACTAGGAGCAGATACGCAGTATTTT
CASSLGGLGADTQYF
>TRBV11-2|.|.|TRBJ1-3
TGTGCCAGCAGCTTAGCACCGCCTAACACCATATATTTT
CASSLAPPNTIYF
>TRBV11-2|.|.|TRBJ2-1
TGTGCCAGCAGCTTAGACGCTGGGGGAATCAATGAGCAGTTCTTC
CASSLDAGGINEQFF
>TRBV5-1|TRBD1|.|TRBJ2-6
TGCGCCAGCAGCTTGGCCCCACAGGGGGTCGGTTTTGGGGCCAACGTCCTGACTTTC
CASSLAPQGVGFGANVLTF
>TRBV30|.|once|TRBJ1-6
TGTGCCTGGAGTGGAGGGCGGGATTCACCCCTCCACTTT
CAWSGGRDSPLHF
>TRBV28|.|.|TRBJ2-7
TGTGCCAGCAACATCCCTGGGGGCCCACTCCCCTACGAGCAGTACTTC
CASNIPGGPLPYEQYF
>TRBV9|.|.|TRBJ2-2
TGTGCCAGCAGCCCAGGACAGTCGATCACCGGGGAGCTGTTTTTT
CASSPGQSITGELFF
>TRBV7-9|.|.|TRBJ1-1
TGTGCCAGCAGGATACCCGGCCCGACATCGCATAACACTGAAGCTTTCTTT
CASRIPGPTSHNTEAFF
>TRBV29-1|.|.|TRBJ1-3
TGCAGCGCGGGGGGGTTAAGAAACACCATATATTTT
CSAGGLRNTIYF
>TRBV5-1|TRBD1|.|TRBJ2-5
TGCGCCAGCAGCCCGGGACAGCTCCCTCCAGAGACCCAGTACTTC
CASSPGQLPPETQYF
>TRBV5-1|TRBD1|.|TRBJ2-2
TGCGCCAGCAGCTTGGGGGACAGGCGACTTCAGAACACCGGGGAGCTGTTTTTT
CASSLGDRRLQNTGELFF
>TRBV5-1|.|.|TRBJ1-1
TGCGCCAGCAGCTTTCAGGGTATGATGAACACTGAAGCTTTCTTT
CASSFQGMMNTEAFF
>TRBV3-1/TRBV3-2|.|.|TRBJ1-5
TGTGCCAGCAGCCAAGATTTTCAAGTCATTCAGCCCCAGCATTTT
CASSQDFQVIQPQHF
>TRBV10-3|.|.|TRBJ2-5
TGTGCCATCAGCCAAGGACACCAAGAGACCCAGTACTTC
CAISQGHQETQYF
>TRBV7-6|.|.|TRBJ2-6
TGTGCCAGCAGCTCTGATCACTCTGGGGCCAACGTCCTGACTTTC
CASSSDHSGANVLTF
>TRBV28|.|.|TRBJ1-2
TGTGCCAGCAGTTTAAATGTTGCGGGCTACACCTTC
CASSLNVAGYTF
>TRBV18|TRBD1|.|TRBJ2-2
TGTGCCAGCTCACCAATTGGACAGGCAGCCGGGGAGCTGTTTTTT
CASSPIGQAAGELFF
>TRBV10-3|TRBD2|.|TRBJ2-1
TGTGCCATCAGTGATACTAGCGGAAACAATGAGCAGTTCTTC
CAISDTSGNNEQFF